This T cell receptor beta chain derives from a study of cytomegalovirus exposure and HLA in healthy donors. Whole-study results and caveats: First-cohort TCR clusters tended to co-occur in the approximately 120 validation repertoires, a later analysis found. Investigators reported fewer than 200 TCR beta chains as tied to cytomegalovirus. Testing in vitro showed a few CMV-associated chains specific for CMV antigens. The classifier, whose performance was assessed in both the original and validation cohorts, reportedly diagnosed cytomegalovirus status with high specificity and sensitivity.

Only in-frame clones appear in the TCRdb table, and some are missing; sequencing was by immunoSEQ multiplex PCR. Counted here are some 160,000 clones, just over 90% occurring once; the ten biggest clones make up approximately 0.7%. CDR3 length: 18 amino acids. V shed 2 bases and J shed 5 bases, with 24 bases lying between them. Germline values: CDR1 MNHNS, CDR2 SASEGT. Comments on this clone: Antigen: not known.

This sequence was found in a man between 18 and 35 years old in good health and CMV-seronegative. The rearrangement uses TRBV6-1 and TRBJ1-1, with D tentatively TRBD1 (5 bases). The sample was PBMCs. The CDR3 loop is CASSEFGREGRWWTEAFF. The CDR3 DNA sequence: TGTGCCAGCAGTGAATTCGGCAGGGAGGGACGGTGGTGGACTGAAGCTTTCTTT.